Following are 25 T cell receptor beta chains from one sample sequenced in a study of shared clonotypes between healthy human individuals. Assay used: immunoSEQ multiplex PCR; TCRdb lists only in-frame clones, some missing. The sample lists about a million clones, more than 60% seen once, with over 1.3% in the top ten. The sample consisted of memory CD4+ T cells sorted from blood. Subset given: CD45RA-negative fraction. These receptors all stem from a young man in good health.

The V gene is TRBV29-1, the J gene TRBJ2-1; 7 bases fit TRBD1. This CDR3 contains 14 residues. Per the germline V gene, CDR1 is SQVTM and CDR2 is ANQGSEA. J was trimmed by 3 bases and V by 7 bases; bases with no gene match: 9. CDR3 sequence reads: CSAQDRVLYNEQFF. CDR3 in DNA: TGCAGCGCCCAAGACAGGGTACTCTACAATGAGCAGTTCTTC.

DNA for the CDR3: TGCGCCAGCAGCTTGGAGGTCGGACCCAATTCACCCCTCCACTTT. Amino acid sequence: CASSLEVGPNSPLHF. The rearrangement links TRBV5-1 to TRBJ1-6; D unresolved. The CDR3 runs to 15 residues. V lost 0 bases, J lost 7 bases, and 11 bases lay in between. CDR1 and CDR2 from the germline V gene are SGHRS and YFSETQ.

The gene calls are TRBV5-1 and TRBJ1-2, with D perhaps TRBD1 (6 bases). Trimming cost V 4 bases and J 4 bases, with 17 bases left between them. This CDR3 comprises 15 residues. CDR1 SGHRS and CDR2 YFSETQ come from the germline V gene. The CDR3: CASSAYNTGSYGYTF. The CDR3 nucleotides are TGCGCCAGCAGCGCCTACAACACAGGGAGCTATGGCTACACCTTC. The full variable domain, its missing parts supplied by reference TRBV5-1 and TRBJ1-2, is KAGVTQTPRYLIKTRGQQVTLSCSPISGHRSVSWYQQTPGQGLQFLFEYFSETQRNKGNFPGRFSGRQFSNSRSEMNVSTLELGDSALYLCASSAYNTGSYGYTFGSGTRLTVV.

The gene calls are TRBV5-6 and TRBJ2-1; D unclear. CDR1 and CDR2 from the germline V gene are SGHDT and YYEEEE. The V end lost 0 bases, the J end lost 9 bases, and 10 bases lay between the germline ends. The CDR3 sequence is 13 residues long. This CDR3 reads CASSLVGSPEQFF. In DNA, the CDR3 is TGTGCCAGCAGCTTGGTTGGCTCCCCTGAGCAGTTCTTC.

The rearrangement links TRBV4-2 to TRBJ1-2; TRBD1 agrees at 7 bases. The CDR3 is 14 residues long. V dropped 4 bases and J dropped 4; count of bases not matched to a gene: 6. Germline V gene data show CDR1 as LGHNA and CDR2 as YNFKEQ. This chain's CDR3 is CASSPGTAIYGYTF. The CDR3 nucleotides are TGTGCCAGCAGCCCCGGGACAGCCATCTATGGCTACACCTTC.

V usage is TRBV7-9 and J usage is TRBJ2-3; D uncertain. The CDR3 contains 15 residues. Deletions cut 3 bases from V and 2 bases from J, with 12 bases between. Germline V gene data show CDR1 as SEHNR and CDR2 as FQNEAQ (reference sequence). As DNA, the CDR3 is TGTGCCAGCAGCTTTTCCCAGGCACTCACAGATACGCAGTATTTT. This gives the protein CASSFSQALTDTQYF.

The chain combines TRBV30 with TRBJ1-2; 8 bases fit TRBD1. The length of the CDR3 is 17 residues. V was clipped by 5 bases and J by 7 bases; unmatched bases: 21. Per the germline V gene, CDR1 is GTSNPN and CDR2 is SVGIG (reference sequence). DNA of the CDR3: TGTGCCTGGCTCCCTCCGGACAGGGATTCTGGTGGTGGTGGCTACACCTTC. As protein: CAWLPPDRDSGGGGYTF.

This clone was detected a few times. This chain uses TRBV30 with TRBJ1-5, with 9 positions matching TRBD1. Germline V gene sequence: CDR1 GTSNPN, CDR2 SVGIG (reference sequence). V trimming: 6 bases; J trimming: 0 bases; junction bases outside the gene matches: 6. The CDR3 has 15 amino acids. This CDR3 is CACGTGSNSNQPQHF. In DNA form, the CDR3 reads TGTGCCTGCGGGACAGGGAGTAATAGCAATCAGCCCCAGCATTTT.

This clone came up once. The V gene is TRBV7-9, the J gene TRBJ2-1; D gene unclear. V gave up 5 bases and J gave up 2 bases, with 7 bases separating them. In germline, CDR1 is SEHNR, CDR2 FQNEAQ (reference sequence). CDR3 length equals 13 residues. The CDR3 nucleotides are TGTGCCAGCAGCGCAACGCCCTACAATGAGCAGTTCTTC. Residues: CASSATPYNEQFF.

V and J are TRBV7-2 and TRBJ2-5; 9 bases match TRBD1. Per the germline V gene, CDR1 is SGHTA and CDR2 is FQGNSA. V lost 6 bases and J lost 4; bases outside the gene matches: 15. The CDR3 sequence is 17 residues long. Here the CDR3 DNA reads TGTGCCAGCAGTTATTCCGGGACAGGGTCGTTTGGAGAGACCCAGTACTTC. The encoded protein is CASSYSGTGSFGETQYF.

This clone appeared a single time. The V gene is TRBV25-1, the J gene TRBJ1-2; D remains ambiguous. This CDR3 comprises 14 residues. The V end lost 6 bases, the J end lost 7 bases, and 18 bases lay between the germline ends. Germline V gene lookup returns CDR1 MGHDK and CDR2 SYGVNS. CDR3 DNA sequence: TGTGCCAGCAGCGCCGGGCTAGGGTTATTTGGCTACACCTTC. As protein: CASSAGLGLFGYTF.

The rearrangement joins TRBV5-4 to TRBJ2-1; TRBD1 might be the D (6 bases). Germline CDR1 is SGHNT and CDR2 is YYREEE (reference sequence). The CDR3 consists of 16 residues. The V and J ends lost 0 bases and 4 bases respectively, with 14 bases between them. CDR3 nucleotides: TGTGCCAGCAGCTTGGGGGCCAGGGGAGATTACAATGAGCAGTTCTTC. Its translation is CASSLGARGDYNEQFF.

The chain employs TRBV6-6 and TRBJ1-1; D possibly corresponds to TRBD1 (5 bases). From germline, CDR1 is MNHNY and CDR2 SVGAGI (reference sequence). Trimming removed 4 bases at V and 5 bases at J, with 20 bases between. The CDR3 sequence is 16 residues long. CDR3 sequence: CASSSPAGARGTEAFF. The CDR3 nucleotides read TGTGCCAGCAGTTCTCCGGCCGGGGCTCGGGGAACTGAAGCTTTCTTT.

The chain joins TRBV6-5 to TRBJ1-1; D might be TRBD1 (5 bases). This CDR3 contains 13 residues. V shed 4 bases and J shed 7 bases, with 13 bases lying between them. Germline assignment: CDR1 MNHEY and CDR2 SVGAGI. CDR3 sequence reads: CASSSSKTGEAFF. The CDR3 DNA sequence: TGTGCCAGCAGTTCTTCAAAAACAGGTGAAGCTTTCTTT.

Details on this clone: This specimen includes other DNA sequences encoding the same CDR3. The chain combines TRBV6-6 with TRBJ1-3; D might be TRBD1 (6 bases). V was clipped by 2 bases and J by 1 base, with 9 bases between them. CDR3 length: 15 amino acids. Germline V gives CDR1 MNHNY, CDR2 SVGAGI (reference sequence). CDR3 DNA sequence: TGTGCCAGCAGTTACCCGACAGGATCTGGAAACACCATATATTTT. Its protein product is CASSYPTGSGNTIYF.

This chain connects TRBV5-1 to TRBJ2-7; 9 bases fit TRBD1. The ends lost 7 bases at V and 5 bases at J; junction bases unmatched: 1. The CDR3 runs 11 residues. The germline V gene encodes CDR1 SGHRS and CDR2 YFSETQ. The CDR3, as DNA: TGCGCCAGCGGGACAGGGAACGAGCAGTACTTC. This encodes CASGTGNEQYF.

The CDR3 region has the DNA TGTGCCAGCAAAAGGGGCCAGGGGGACTACGAGCAGTACTTC. Translation gives CASKRGQGDYEQYF. J is TRBJ2-7 and V is TRBV6-6; 7 bases fit TRBD1. The ends lost 7 bases at V and 3 bases at J; junction bases unmatched: 9. The CDR3 loop spans 14 amino acids. Germline V gene lookup returns CDR1 MNHNY and CDR2 SVGAGI (reference sequence).

This clone occurred many times. The same CDR3 is also encoded by other DNA sequences in this sample. CDR3 in amino acids: CASSQVLLAGRSGELFF. CDR3 bases: TGCGCCAGCAGCCAAGTTCTGCTAGCGGGACGGAGCGGGGAGCTGTTTTTT. This sequence joins TRBV4-3 and TRBJ2-2; TRBD2 agrees at 9 bases. Germline V lookup: CDR1 LGHNA, CDR2 YSLEER. The CDR3 runs to 17 residues. Unmatched junction bases numbered 10, after V lost 1 base and J lost 7 bases.

V and J are TRBV6-5 and TRBJ1-2; D is unclear. Germline CDR1 and CDR2: MNHEY and SVGAGI. This CDR3 has 13 amino acids. Trimming removed 7 bases from V and 7 bases from J, with 16 bases in between. CDR3 protein: CASTSTGTGGYTF. The CDR3 DNA reads TGTGCCAGCACCTCAACGGGCACGGGTGGCTACACCTTC.

The rearrangement joins TRBV4-2 to TRBJ2-3, with 9 bases lining up with TRBD2. Germline trimming cut 3 bases from V and 6 bases from J; bases unmatched to any gene: 16. Germline CDR1 reads LGHNA; CDR2 reads YNFKEQ. CDR3 length equals 18 residues. CDR3 amino acids: CASSQPPLAGELRDTQYF. CDR3 in DNA: TGTGCCAGCAGCCAGCCTCCTTTAGCGGGGGAACTTCGGGATACGCAGTATTTT.

This sequence joins TRBV4-1 and TRBJ2-2, with TRBD2 as a possible D gene (6 bases). The length of the CDR3 is 17 residues. Per the germline V gene, CDR1 is MGHRA and CDR2 is YSYEKL. V was cut by 4 bases and J by 5 bases, with 20 bases left in between. DNA of the CDR3: TGCGCCAGCAGCCTTGTGATAACGGACTACCATACCGGGGAGCTGTTTTTT. Translating it yields CASSLVITDYHTGELFF.

This clone came up once. The chain couples TRBV7-8 to TRBJ2-7, with 11 bases matching TRBD2. The CDR3 loop spans 15 amino acids. Looked up from germline, CDR1 is SGHVS and CDR2 is FQNEAQ. Trimming took 5 bases from V and 2 from J; bases not matched to a gene: 5. The CDR3 nucleotides read TGTGCCAGCAGCCCGACTAGCGGGAAGACCTACGAGCAGTACTTC. The encoded protein is CASSPTSGKTYEQYF.

The chain links TRBV23-1 to TRBJ1-2, with a possible D match to TRBD1 (6 bases). TRBV23-1 is recorded as an ORF, its role being uncertain. The germline V and J ends were trimmed by 0 bases and 7 bases, with 18 bases remaining between them. This CDR3 is 16 amino acids long. CDR3 in DNA: TGCGCCAGCAGTCAATCAAGGATCCTGGGGGCCAGTGGCTACACCTTC. Translation: CASSQSRILGASGYTF.

The chain joins TRBV5-6 to TRBJ1-4; TRBD1 agrees at 8 bases. The germline V gene has CDR1 SGHDT and CDR2 YYEEEE. Trimming removed 3 bases from V and 8 bases from J; junction bases left unmatched: 6. The CDR3 consists of 14 residues. CDR3 loop: CASSSGQGWEKLFF. The CDR3 nucleotides are TGTGCCAGCAGCTCTGGACAGGGTTGGGAAAAACTGTTTTTT.

Only a few counts were recorded for this clone. The gene calls are TRBV11-2 and TRBJ2-5; possible D gene TRBD1, 6 bases. Germline CDR1 and CDR2: SGHAT and FQNNGV. Trimming stripped 0 bases from V and 10 bases from J, with 15 bases between. The CDR3 runs to 14 residues. This CDR3 is CASSLERGGRVQYF. As DNA, the CDR3 is TGTGCCAGCAGCTTAGAGAGAGGGGGACGGGTCCAGTACTTC.